This TCR beta chain was sequenced in a study of T cell responses to AZD1222 COVID-19 vaccine. The study, taken as a whole, reports: Baseline seropositivity occurred in only six AZD1222 recipients. Compared with day 0, the breadth and depth of the Spike-specific TCR repertoire rose significantly after two doses of AZD1222. Repertoires were obtained solely post-peak T cell response.

Looked up from germline, CDR1 is SGHKS and CDR2 is YYEKEE (reference sequence). This CDR3 region has 14 residues. Trimming removed 3 bases from V and 4 bases from J; junction bases left unmatched: 4. Clones were sequenced by immunoSEQ multiplex PCR, and TCRdb holds only the in-frame ones, with some missing. The repertoire holds approximately 180,000 clones, with approximately 92% as singletons. Notes on this clone: Its matching antigen is unknown.

This TCR derives from an adult who received the MenACWY meningococcal vaccine as a control. The input for sequencing was peripheral blood, taken 28 days after the second dose of the MenACWY control vaccine. The chain joins TRBV5-5 to TRBJ1-2, with 9 bases lining up with TRBD1. The DNA of the CDR3 is TGTGCCAGCAGCTATGGACAGGGGTCCTATGGCTACACCTTC. Translated, it gives CASSYGQGSYGYTF.